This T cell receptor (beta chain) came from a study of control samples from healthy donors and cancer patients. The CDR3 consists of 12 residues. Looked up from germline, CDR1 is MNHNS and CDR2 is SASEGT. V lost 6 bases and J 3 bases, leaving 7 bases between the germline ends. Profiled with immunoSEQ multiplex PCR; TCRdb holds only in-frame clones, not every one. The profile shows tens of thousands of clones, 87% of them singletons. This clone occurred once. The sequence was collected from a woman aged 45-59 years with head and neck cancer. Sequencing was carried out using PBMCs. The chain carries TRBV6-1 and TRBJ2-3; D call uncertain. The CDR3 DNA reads TGTGCCAGCAGCGAAAGGACAGATACGCAGTATTTT. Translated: CASSERTDTQYF.